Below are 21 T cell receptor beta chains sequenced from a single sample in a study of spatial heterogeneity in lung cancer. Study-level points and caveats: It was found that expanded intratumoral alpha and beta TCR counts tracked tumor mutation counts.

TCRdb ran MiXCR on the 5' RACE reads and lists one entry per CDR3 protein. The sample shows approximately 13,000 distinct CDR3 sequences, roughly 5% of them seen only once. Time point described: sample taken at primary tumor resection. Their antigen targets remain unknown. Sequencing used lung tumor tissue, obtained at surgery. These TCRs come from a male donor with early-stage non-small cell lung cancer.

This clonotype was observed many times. The CDR3 DNA reads as TGTGCCAGCAGCTGGACGGGACTCCCTTCGGCAGGAGGCTACACCTTC. This codes for CASSWTGLPSAGGYTF. The gene calls are TRBV5-5 and TRBJ1-2; TRBD1 is a possible D gene (5 bases). CDR3 length: 16 residues. From germline, CDR1 is SGHKS and CDR2 YYEKEE (reference sequence). The V end lost 3 bases, the J end lost 8 bases, and 23 bases lay between the germline ends.

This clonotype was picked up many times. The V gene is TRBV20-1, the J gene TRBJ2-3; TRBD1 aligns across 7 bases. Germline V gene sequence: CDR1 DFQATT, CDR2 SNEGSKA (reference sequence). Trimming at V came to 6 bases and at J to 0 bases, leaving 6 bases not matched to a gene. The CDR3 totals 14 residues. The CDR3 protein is CSAPDRLSTDTQYF. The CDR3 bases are TGCAGTGCCCCGGACAGGTTGAGCACAGATACGCAGTATTTT.

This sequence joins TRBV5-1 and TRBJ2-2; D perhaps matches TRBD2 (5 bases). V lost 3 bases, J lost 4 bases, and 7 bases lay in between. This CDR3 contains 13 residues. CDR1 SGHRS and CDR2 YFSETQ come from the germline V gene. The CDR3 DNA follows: TGCGCCAGCAGCTCCACTAGCACCGGGGAGCTGTTTTTT. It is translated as CASSSTSTGELFF.

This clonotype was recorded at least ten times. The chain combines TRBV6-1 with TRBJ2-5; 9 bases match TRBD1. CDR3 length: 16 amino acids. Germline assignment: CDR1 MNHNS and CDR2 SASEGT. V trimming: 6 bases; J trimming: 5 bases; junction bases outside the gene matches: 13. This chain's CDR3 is CASRDRGGSFGETQYF. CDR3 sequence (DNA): TGTGCCAGCAGGGACAGGGGAGGAAGCTTTGGGGAGACCCAGTACTTC.

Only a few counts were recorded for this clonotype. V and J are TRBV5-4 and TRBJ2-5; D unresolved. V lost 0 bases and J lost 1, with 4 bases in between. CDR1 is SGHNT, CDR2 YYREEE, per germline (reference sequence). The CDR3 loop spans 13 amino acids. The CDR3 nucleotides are TGTGCCAGCAGCTTGGTAGGCCAAGAGACCCAGTACTTC. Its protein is CASSLVGQETQYF.

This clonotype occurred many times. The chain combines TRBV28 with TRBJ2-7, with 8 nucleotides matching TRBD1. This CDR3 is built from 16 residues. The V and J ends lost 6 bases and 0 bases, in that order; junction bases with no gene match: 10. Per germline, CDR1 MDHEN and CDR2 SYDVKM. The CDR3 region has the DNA TGTGCCAGCAGGGAACGAGAGGGACAGGACTCCTACGAGCAGTACTTC. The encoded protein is CASREREGQDSYEQYF.

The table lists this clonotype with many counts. The CDR3 protein is CASSPPSRGTDTQYF. The CDR3 DNA reads as TGTGCCAGCAGCCCACCATCCCGGGGGACAGATACGCAGTATTTT. The chain carries TRBV3-1 and TRBJ2-3; TRBD2 is a possible D gene (6 bases). Looked up from germline, CDR1 is LGHDT and CDR2 is YNNKEL (reference sequence). The V and J ends lost 4 bases and 3 bases respectively, with 14 bases between them. The CDR3 is 15 residues long.

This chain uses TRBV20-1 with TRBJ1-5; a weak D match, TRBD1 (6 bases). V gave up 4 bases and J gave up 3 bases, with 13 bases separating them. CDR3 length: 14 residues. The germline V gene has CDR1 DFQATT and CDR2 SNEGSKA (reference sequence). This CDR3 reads CSAMLGGANQPQHF. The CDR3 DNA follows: TGCAGTGCTATGCTGGGGGGCGCCAATCAGCCCCAGCATTTT.

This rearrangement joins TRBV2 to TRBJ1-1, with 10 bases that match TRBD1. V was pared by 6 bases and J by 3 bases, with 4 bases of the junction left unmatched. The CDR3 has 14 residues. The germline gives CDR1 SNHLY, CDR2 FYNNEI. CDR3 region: CASSPGTGDTEAFF. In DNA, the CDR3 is TGTGCCAGCAGCCCCGGGACAGGGGACACTGAAGCTTTCTTT.

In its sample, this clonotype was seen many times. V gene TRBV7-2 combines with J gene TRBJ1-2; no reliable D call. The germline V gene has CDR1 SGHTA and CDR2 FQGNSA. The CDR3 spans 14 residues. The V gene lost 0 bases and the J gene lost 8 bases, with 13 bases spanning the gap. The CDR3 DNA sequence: TGTGCCAGCAGCTTAGCGCGTCGTATGGGAGGCTACACCTTC. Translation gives CASSLARRMGGYTF.

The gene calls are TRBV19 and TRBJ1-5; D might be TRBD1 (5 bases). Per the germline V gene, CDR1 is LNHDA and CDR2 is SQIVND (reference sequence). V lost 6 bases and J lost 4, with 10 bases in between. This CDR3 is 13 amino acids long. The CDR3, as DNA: TGTGCCAGTAGGACAGCCGTAAATCAGCCCCAGCATTTT. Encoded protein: CASRTAVNQPQHF.

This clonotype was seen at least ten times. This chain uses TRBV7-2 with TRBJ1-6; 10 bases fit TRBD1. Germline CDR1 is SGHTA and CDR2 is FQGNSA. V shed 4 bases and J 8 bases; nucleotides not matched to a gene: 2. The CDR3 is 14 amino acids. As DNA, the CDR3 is TGTGCCAGCAGCTCCGGGACAGGGGATTCACCCCTCCACTTT. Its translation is CASSSGTGDSPLHF.

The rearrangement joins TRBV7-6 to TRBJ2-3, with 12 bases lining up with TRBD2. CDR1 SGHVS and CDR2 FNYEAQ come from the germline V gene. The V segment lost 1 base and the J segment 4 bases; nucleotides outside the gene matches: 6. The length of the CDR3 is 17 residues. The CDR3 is CASSLVGLAGGPDTQYF. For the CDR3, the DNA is TGTGCCAGCAGCTTAGTTGGCCTAGCGGGGGGGCCAGATACGCAGTATTTT.

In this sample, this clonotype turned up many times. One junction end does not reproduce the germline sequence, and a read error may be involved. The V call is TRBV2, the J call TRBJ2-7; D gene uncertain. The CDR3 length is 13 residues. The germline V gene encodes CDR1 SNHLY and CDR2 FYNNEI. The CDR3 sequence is CASSVRDTYEQYF. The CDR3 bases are TGTGCCAGCAGTGTTAGGGATACTTACGAGCAATACTTC. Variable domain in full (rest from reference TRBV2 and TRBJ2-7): EPEVTQTPSHQVTQMGQEVILRCVPISNHLYFYWYRQILGQKVEFLVSFYNNEISEKSEIFDDQFSVERPDGSNFTLKIRSTKLEDSAMYFCASSVRDTYEQYFGPGTRLTVT.

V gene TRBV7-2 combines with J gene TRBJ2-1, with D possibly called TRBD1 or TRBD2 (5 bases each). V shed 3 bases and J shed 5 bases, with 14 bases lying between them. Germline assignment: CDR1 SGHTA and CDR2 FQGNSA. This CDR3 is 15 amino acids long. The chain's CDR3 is CASSFVRGRNNEQFF. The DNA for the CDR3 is TGTGCCAGCAGCTTTGTCCGGGGCCGAAACAATGAGCAGTTCTTC.

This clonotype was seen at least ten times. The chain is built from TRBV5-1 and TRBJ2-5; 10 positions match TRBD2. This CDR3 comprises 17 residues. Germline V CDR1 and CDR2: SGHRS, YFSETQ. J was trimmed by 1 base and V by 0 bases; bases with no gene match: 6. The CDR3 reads CASSLVVAGGTQETQYF. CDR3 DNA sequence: TGCGCCAGCAGCTTGGTGGTAGCGGGGGGCACCCAAGAGACCCAGTACTTC.

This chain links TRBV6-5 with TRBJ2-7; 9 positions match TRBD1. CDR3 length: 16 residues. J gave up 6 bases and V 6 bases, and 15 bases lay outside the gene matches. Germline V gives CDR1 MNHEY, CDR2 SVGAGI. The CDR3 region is CASRRPADRGGGEQYF. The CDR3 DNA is TGTGCCAGCAGAAGACCCGCGGACAGGGGTGGTGGCGAGCAGTACTTC.

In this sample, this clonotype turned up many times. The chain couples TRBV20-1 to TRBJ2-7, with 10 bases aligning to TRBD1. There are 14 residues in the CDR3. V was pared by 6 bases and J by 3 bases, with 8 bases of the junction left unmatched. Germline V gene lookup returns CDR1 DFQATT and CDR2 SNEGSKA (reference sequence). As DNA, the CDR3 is TGCAGTGCCCGGGCGGGACAGGGGTACTACGAGCAGTACTTC. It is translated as CSARAGQGYYEQYF.

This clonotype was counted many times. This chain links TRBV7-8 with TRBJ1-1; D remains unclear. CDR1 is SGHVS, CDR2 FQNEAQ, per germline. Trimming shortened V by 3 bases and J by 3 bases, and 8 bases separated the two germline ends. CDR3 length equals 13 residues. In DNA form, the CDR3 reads TGTGCCAGCAGCTTCAGTAGGGACACTGAAGCTTTCTTT. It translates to CASSFSRDTEAFF.

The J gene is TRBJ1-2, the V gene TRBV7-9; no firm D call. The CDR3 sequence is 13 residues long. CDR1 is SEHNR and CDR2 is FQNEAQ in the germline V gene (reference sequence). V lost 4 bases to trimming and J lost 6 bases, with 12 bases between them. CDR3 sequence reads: CASSSIMRDGYTF. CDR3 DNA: TGTGCCAGCAGCTCCATCATGCGGGATGGCTACACCTTC.

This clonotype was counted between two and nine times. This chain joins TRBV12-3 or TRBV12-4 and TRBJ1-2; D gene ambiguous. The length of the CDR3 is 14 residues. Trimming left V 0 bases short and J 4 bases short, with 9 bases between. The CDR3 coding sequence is TGTGCCAGCAGTTTAGCGCCCGGGATCTATGGCTACACCTTC. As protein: CASSLAPGIYGYTF.